The rows below give T cell receptor beta chains drawn from one sample of a study of cytomegalovirus exposure and HLA in healthy donors. Assay: immunoSEQ multiplex PCR; the TCRdb copy retains only in-frame clones and omits some. Found here are more than 70,000 clones, around 96% of them singletons; the top ten hold over 1.5%. The sample was PBMCs. All receptors come from a man between 18 and 29 years old in good health and CMV-seropositive. Each CDR3 is given with its conserved first and last residue. Fields, in order: J gene, CDR3 length, V gene, CDR3 protein.

J gene: TRBJ2-6
CDR3 length: 19
V gene: TRBV7-9
CDR3 protein: CASSGLTGLSISGANVLTF

J gene: TRBJ2-1
CDR3 length: 16
V gene: TRBV10-1
CDR3 protein: CASSESLAGRYNEQFF

J gene: TRBJ1-3
CDR3 length: 14
V gene: TRBV7-9
CDR3 protein: CASSLGQVGNTIYF

J gene: TRBJ1-1
CDR3 length: 14
V gene: TRBV6-5
CDR3 protein: CASSLYRKNTEAFF

J gene: TRBJ1-4
CDR3 length: 14
V gene: TRBV27
CDR3 protein: CASSLGQRGEKLFF

J gene: TRBJ1-4
CDR3 length: 14
V gene: TRBV6-5
CDR3 protein: CASSYGPDNEKLFF

J gene: TRBJ1-1
CDR3 length: 12
V gene: TRBV27
CDR3 protein: CASTTAGREAFF

J gene: TRBJ1-5
CDR3 length: 12
V gene: TRBV6-5
CDR3 protein: CASSFPDQPQHF

J gene: TRBJ2-1
CDR3 length: 13
V gene: TRBV5-6
CDR3 protein: CASSPGLVNEQFF

J gene: TRBJ1-1
CDR3 length: 15
V gene: TRBV11-2
CDR3 protein: CASSAAQVANTEAFF

J gene: TRBJ2-3
CDR3 length: 16
V gene: TRBV9
CDR3 protein: CASSVRSGQGTDTQYF

J gene: TRBJ1-2
CDR3 length: 14
V gene: TRBV2
CDR3 protein: CASSQDRPSGGYTF

J gene: TRBJ1-4
CDR3 length: 14
V gene: TRBV7-2
CDR3 protein: CASSLGSGVEKLFF

J gene: TRBJ1-1
CDR3 length: 13
V gene: TRBV28
CDR3 protein: CASSYRAGTEAFF

J gene: TRBJ2-7
CDR3 length: 13
V gene: TRBV7-7
CDR3 protein: CASSLTSSDEQYF

J gene: TRBJ1-1
CDR3 length: 13
V gene: TRBV4-1
CDR3 protein: CASSPTPGAEAFF

J gene: TRBJ2-7
CDR3 length: 17
V gene: TRBV7-9
CDR3 protein: CASSPTVSRDFSYEQYF

J gene: TRBJ2-7
CDR3 length: 13
V gene: TRBV4-1
CDR3 protein: CASSQTGHYEQYF

J gene: TRBJ1-5
CDR3 length: 15
V gene: TRBV28
CDR3 protein: CASSWGTASNQPQHF

J gene: TRBJ2-1
CDR3 length: 16
V gene: TRBV28
CDR3 protein: CASSYPEGANDNEQFF

J gene: TRBJ1-5
CDR3 length: 15
V gene: TRBV6-1
CDR3 protein: CAVKSSGPSNQPQHF

J gene: TRBJ1-1
CDR3 length: 16
V gene: TRBV5-5
CDR3 protein: CASSWANHRGNTEAFF

J gene: TRBJ2-3
CDR3 length: 15
V gene: TRBV5-4
CDR3 protein: CASSLAGVRTDTQYF

J gene: TRBJ1-4
CDR3 length: 14
V gene: TRBV11-2
CDR3 protein: CASSLSATNEKLFF

J gene: TRBJ2-5
CDR3 length: 12
V gene: TRBV7-7
CDR3 protein: CASRAGDGTQYF

J gene: TRBJ2-2
CDR3 length: 14
V gene: TRBV19
CDR3 protein: CASSARPNTGELFF

J gene: TRBJ2-2
CDR3 length: 15
V gene: TRBV2
CDR3 protein: CASSEGRGMGGELFF

J gene: TRBJ2-1
CDR3 length: 13
V gene: TRBV2
CDR3 protein: CASSRLVGNEQFF

J gene: TRBJ1-5
CDR3 length: 15
V gene: TRBV30
CDR3 protein: CAWSAGTGFNQPQHF

J gene: TRBJ2-1
CDR3 length: 15
V gene: TRBV30
CDR3 protein: CASDIEAGEGNEQFF

J gene: TRBJ1-1
CDR3 length: 16
V gene: TRBV5-5
CDR3 protein: CASSYTNPGGRTEAFF

J gene: TRBJ1-1
CDR3 length: 17
V gene: TRBV5-1
CDR3 protein: CASSLSPLAGTSTEAFF